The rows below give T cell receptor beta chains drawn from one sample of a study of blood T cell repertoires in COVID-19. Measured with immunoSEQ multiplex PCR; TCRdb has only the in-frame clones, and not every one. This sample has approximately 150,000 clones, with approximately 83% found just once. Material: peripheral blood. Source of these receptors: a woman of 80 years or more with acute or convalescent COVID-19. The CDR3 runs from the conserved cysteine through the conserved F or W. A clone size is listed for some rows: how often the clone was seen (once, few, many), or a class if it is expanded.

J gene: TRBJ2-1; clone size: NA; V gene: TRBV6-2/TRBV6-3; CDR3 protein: CASSLSGGAYYNEQFF
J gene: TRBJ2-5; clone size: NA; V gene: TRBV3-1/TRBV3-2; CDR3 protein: CASSQGTGGLETQYF
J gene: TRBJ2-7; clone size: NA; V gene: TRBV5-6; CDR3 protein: CASSHRTGAGGEQYF
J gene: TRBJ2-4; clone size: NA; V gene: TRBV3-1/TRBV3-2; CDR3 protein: CASSPQVAKNIQYF
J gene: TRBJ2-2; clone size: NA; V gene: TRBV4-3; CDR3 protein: CASSPSQGWVGELFF
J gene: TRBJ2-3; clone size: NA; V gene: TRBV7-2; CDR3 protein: CASTTSGGRGDTQYF
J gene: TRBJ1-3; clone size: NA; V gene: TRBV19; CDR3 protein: CASSIAPGQSSGNTIYF
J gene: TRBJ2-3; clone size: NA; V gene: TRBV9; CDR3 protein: CASSPQDGGSGTDTQYF
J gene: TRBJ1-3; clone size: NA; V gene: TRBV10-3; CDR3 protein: CAISEGEQLISGNTIYF
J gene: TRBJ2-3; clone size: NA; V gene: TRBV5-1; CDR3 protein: CASSLGLAGGTDTQYF
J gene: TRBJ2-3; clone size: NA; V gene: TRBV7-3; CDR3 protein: CASSVAGGSTDTQYF
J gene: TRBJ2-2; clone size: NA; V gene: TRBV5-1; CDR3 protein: CASSTELDTGELFF
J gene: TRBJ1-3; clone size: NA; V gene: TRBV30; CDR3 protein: CAWSVLWGNTIYF
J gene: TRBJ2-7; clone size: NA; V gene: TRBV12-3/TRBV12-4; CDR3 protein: CASSFASSHEQYF
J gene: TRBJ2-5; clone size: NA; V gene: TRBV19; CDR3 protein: CASSIVGGRDQETQYF
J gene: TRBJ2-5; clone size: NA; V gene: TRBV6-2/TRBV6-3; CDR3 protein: CASSRLAWETQYF
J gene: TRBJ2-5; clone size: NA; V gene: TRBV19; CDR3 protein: CASSTLLAGGTETQYF
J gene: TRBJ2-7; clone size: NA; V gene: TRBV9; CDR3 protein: CASSLYRDSYEQYF
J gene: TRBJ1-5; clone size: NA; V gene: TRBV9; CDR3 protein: CASSVDGDSNQPQHF
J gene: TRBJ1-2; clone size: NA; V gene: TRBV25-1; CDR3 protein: CASSDLGAGHLYGYTF
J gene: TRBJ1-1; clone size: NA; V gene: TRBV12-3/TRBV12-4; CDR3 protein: CASRGGGNTEAFF
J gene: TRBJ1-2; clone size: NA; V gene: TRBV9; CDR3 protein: CASSVGVESYGYTF
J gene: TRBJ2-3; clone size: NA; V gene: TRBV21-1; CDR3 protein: CASPGRSTDTQYF
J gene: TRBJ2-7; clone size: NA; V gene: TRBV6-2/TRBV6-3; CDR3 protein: CASSFTVSGAWVGEQYF
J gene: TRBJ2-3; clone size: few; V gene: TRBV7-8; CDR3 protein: CASSSLFAGTGKLTDTQYF
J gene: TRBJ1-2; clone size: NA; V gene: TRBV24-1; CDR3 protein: CATSDSTGYGYTF